This T cell receptor (beta chain) was sequenced for a study of T cells in placental villitis. Some background on the complete study: Placental TCR-beta repertoires were compared across villitis of unknown etiology, gestational-age-matched unaffected controls, and infectious villitis in order to test an allograft-versus-infection hypothesis.

General conclusions and limits of the study: Sequencing bulk tissue made it impossible to distinguish helper, regulatory or cytotoxic T cells or to tell maternal from fetal T cells, and the approach excluded gamma-delta receptors. Small amounts of decidua were contained in the paraffin blocks, so some of the captured T cells, especially in controls, may have been decidual rather than villous infiltrates. CMV-specific clone frequencies were lower in villitis of unknown etiology than in infectious CMV cases (approximately 0.00095 vs 0.0099), and villitis of unknown etiology did not differ from controls on this measure.

The study included five infectious villitis placentae (four with confirmed cytomegalovirus and one with Toxoplasma gondii), and these placentae were not matched to the other groups. The mothers in the infectious villitis group were younger, had smaller fetuses, and delivered preterm or had intrauterine demise in two cases. Placentae were collected after delivery and examined grossly and histologically before archival tissue was selected. Five 10-micron scrolls were cut from each FFPE block, and DNA was isolated using the AllPrep DNA/RNA FFPE Tissue kit. DNA concentration and purity were checked by NanoDrop, and RNA quality was assessed on a Bioanalyzer. Amplification of TCR-beta CDR3 regions from genomic DNA was performed with the immunoSEQ v4 bias-controlled multiplex PCR assay, which was run blinded to group allocation. Reference gene primers were added alongside TCR-beta primers to estimate nucleated cell and T cell quantities per sample. Sequencing of the libraries was performed on an Illumina MiSeq with a 100-cycle paired-end protocol. In the authors' own workflow: Diversity and richness were calculated in immunoSEQ Analyzer software; richness by iChao1, clonality based on Pielou evenness and Shannon diversity (0-1, higher means less diverse). CDR3 amino acid sequences with V/J genes were queried against VDJdb for CMV, EBV and influenza A specificities using confidence 3 and substitution 2. TCR-beta amino acid clonotype overlap between villitis of unknown etiology, infectious villitis and control repertoires was assessed with the Morisita-Horn index. TCRdb holds this immuneACCESS table with in-frame rearrangements only. Some clones are missing; in checked studies, unresolved V genes explain under half, and the rest has no known cause. From that table come the V and J calls and clone size; the DNA was used to work out D and trimming. Here the sample has 3,000 to 3,500 clones; over 60% occur a single time. The top ten hold 18% of the sample.

With respect to this clone: Its target antigen remains unknown. Base qualities were left out, and no much larger clone turns up one base away.

The CDR3 goes from the cysteine to the phenylalanine over 15 residues. Just CDR3 DNA is preserved here, 45 bases in frame from base 1. The germline V gene sets CDR1 to SGHAT and CDR2 to FQNNGV. Trimming leaves V shorter by 2 bases and J shorter by 4 bases, with the junction holding 6 bases beyond the gene matches. The receptor was isolated from a human patient with infectious villitis; the placental T cells may come from both mother and fetus. Recombination joined TRBV11-2 with TRBJ2-5; TRBD1 matches 8 bases in the middle. The sample was placental tissue containing maternal and fetal cells. In nucleotides, the sequence is TGTGCCAGCAGCTTAAGTTCAGGGGGCGGAGAGACCCAGTACTTC. It specifies CASSLSSGGGETQYF.